These 32 T cell receptor beta chains came from one sample sequenced in a study of cytomegalovirus exposure and HLA in healthy donors. Sequencing was performed with immunoSEQ multiplex PCR; in TCRdb, only in-frame clones are kept and a portion is missing. Of 150,000 to 250,000 clones in the sample, around 80% were seen once. The sequenced sample consisted of PBMCs. The receptors derive from a woman aged 25 to 39 in good health and CMV-seropositive.

The V gene is TRBV27, the J gene TRBJ2-2; tentative D call: TRBD1 (6 bases). CDR1 MNHEY and CDR2 SMNVEV come from the germline V gene (reference sequence). The CDR3 has 16 amino acids. The V end lost 6 bases, the J end lost 6 bases, and 20 bases lay between the germline ends. For the CDR3, the DNA is TGTGCCAGCAGCCGTCCAGGGGTTGAGAAGGCCGGGGAGCTGTTTTTT. It specifies CASSRPGVEKAGELFF.

In DNA, the CDR3 is TGTGCCAGCAGCCATACTGACTACAGGGGTGGCTACACCTTC. Its protein is CASSHTDYRGGYTF. The chain couples TRBV5-4 to TRBJ1-2; the match to TRBD1 covers 7 bases. The V segment lost 4 bases and the J segment 7 bases; nucleotides outside the gene matches: 10. This CDR3 has 14 residues. Germline assignment: CDR1 SGHNT and CDR2 YYREEE (reference sequence). Using reference TRBV5-4 and TRBJ1-2 for the parts outside the CDR3, the full variable domain is ETGVTQSPTHLIKTRGQQVTLRCSSQSGHNTVSWYQQALGQGPQFIFQYYREEENGRGNFPPRFSGLQFPNYSSELNVNALELDDSALYLCASSHTDYRGGYTFGSGTRLTVV.

The V call is TRBV15, the J call TRBJ2-3, with TRBD2 matching 8 bases. The V gene's germline CDR1 is LNHNV and CDR2 YYDKDF (reference sequence). V trimming: 5 bases; J trimming: 2 bases; junction bases outside the gene matches: 6. This CDR3 comprises 15 residues. This CDR3 reads CATSRSGTTTDTQYF. CDR3 coding DNA: TGTGCCACCAGCCGTAGCGGGACCACCACAGATACGCAGTATTTT.

The table lists this clone with a count of one. V gene TRBV2 combines with J gene TRBJ1-1; the D is unclear. The CDR3 has 15 amino acids. Germline CDR1 and CDR2: SNHLY and FYNNEI. Trimming removed 8 bases at V and 0 bases at J, with 16 bases between. CDR3 in amino acids: CASGREYLLNTEAFF. The CDR3 DNA reads TGTGCCAGCGGTAGGGAGTATTTATTGAACACTGAAGCTTTCTTT.

The chain recombines TRBV13 with TRBJ2-7; D unclear. This CDR3 region has 13 residues. Trimming left V 5 bases short and J 1 base short, with 9 bases between. The germline CDR1 and CDR2 sequences are PRHDT and FYEKMQ (reference sequence). Here the CDR3 DNA reads TGTGCCAGCAGCAGAGAACGATCCTACGAGCAGTACTTC. This translates into CASSRERSYEQYF.

The chain has TRBV15 and TRBJ1-1; no clear D gene. Trimming cost V 0 bases and J 1 base, with 9 bases left between them. CDR3 length: 15 amino acids. CDR1 is LNHNV, CDR2 YYDKDF, per germline (reference sequence). The CDR3, as DNA: TGTGCCACCAGCAGAGATCGTACACCGAACACTGAAGCTTTCTTT. Translating it yields CATSRDRTPNTEAFF.

The chain joins TRBV6-5 to TRBJ1-2, with D possibly TRBD1 on 5 matching bases. Looked up from germline, CDR1 is MNHEY and CDR2 is SVGAGI. Trimming stripped 8 bases from V and 7 bases from J, with 17 bases between. This CDR3 spans 13 amino acids. In DNA, the CDR3 is TGTGCCAGCGGGCGGGGCCTGATGGGTGGCTACACCTTC. Translating it yields CASGRGLMGGYTF.

The rearrangement links TRBV18 to TRBJ1-5; TRBD1 matches 7 bases. CDR3 length: 14 residues. Unmatched junction bases numbered 6, after V lost 6 bases and J lost 4 bases. Germline CDR1 is KGHSH and CDR2 is LQKENI. CDR3 in DNA: TGTGCCAGCTCTCGGGACAGTGCTAATCAGCCCCAGCATTTT. This encodes CASSRDSANQPQHF.

This clone has just one count. The chain has TRBV9 and TRBJ1-3; D unresolved. The CDR3 loop spans 13 amino acids. CDR1 is SGDLS, CDR2 YYNGEE, per germline. The germline V and J ends were trimmed by 0 bases and 3 bases, with 4 bases remaining between them. The CDR3 loop reads CASSVAGGNTIYF. CDR3 bases: TGTGCCAGCAGCGTAGCGGGTGGAAACACCATATATTTT.

The V and J genes are TRBV27 and TRBJ2-2; 8 bases map to TRBD2. CDR1 is MNHEY, CDR2 SMNVEV, per germline (reference sequence). The CDR3 covers 16 residues. Trimming took 7 bases from V and 4 from J; bases not matched to a gene: 11. The CDR3 loop reads CASTHGAAGVTGELFF. The DNA of the CDR3 is TGTGCCAGCACCCATGGGGCAGCGGGGGTCACCGGGGAGCTGTTTTTT.

CDR3 DNA: TGTGCCAGCATTGGGGAGTACGAGCAGTACTTC. Encoded protein: CASIGEYEQYF. The V gene is TRBV6-1, the J gene TRBJ2-7; a possible D gene is TRBD2 (5 bases). The CDR3 extends over 11 amino acids. CDR1 and CDR2 from the germline V gene are MNHNS and SASEGT. The V and J ends lost 7 bases and 4 bases respectively, with 8 bases between them.

The rearrangement joins TRBV28 to TRBJ2-1; TRBD2 might be the D (6 bases). In germline, CDR1 is MDHEN, CDR2 SYDVKM. V lost 3 bases, J lost 0 bases, and 12 bases lay in between. The CDR3 length is 16 residues. CDR3 amino acids: CASSFQAGSSYNEQFF. Here the CDR3 DNA reads TGTGCCAGCAGTTTTCAGGCGGGAAGCTCCTACAATGAGCAGTTCTTC.

The chain is built from TRBV7-9 and TRBJ2-3; 9 bases fit TRBD2. V shed 5 bases, J shed 2 bases, and the junction held 5 bases outside the gene matches. This CDR3 spans 15 amino acids. Germline lookup yields CDR1 SEHNR and CDR2 FQNEAQ (reference sequence). DNA for the CDR3: TGTGCCAGCAGCCCACGGACTAGCGTCACAGATACGCAGTATTTT. Translation: CASSPRTSVTDTQYF.

The CDR3 DNA is TGTGCCAGCGGAAAAATTTACAGGGATCGCACAGATACGCAGTATTTT. Encoded protein: CASGKIYRDRTDTQYF. V gene TRBV2 combines with J gene TRBJ2-3; TRBD1 might be the D (6 bases). The CDR3 sequence is 16 residues long. Germline CDR1 and CDR2: SNHLY and FYNNEI. Trimming stripped 8 bases from V and 1 base from J, with 19 bases between.

The rearrangement uses TRBV30 and TRBJ1-1; a weak D match, TRBD1 (5 bases). The V end was cut by 4 bases, the J end by 4 bases, with 13 bases between. Germline assignment: CDR1 GTSNPN and CDR2 SVGIG (reference sequence). The CDR3 length is 13 residues. In DNA, the CDR3 is TGTGCCTGGAACGCAGGGAGGAGCACTGAAGCTTTCTTT. Residues: CAWNAGRSTEAFF.

The chain has TRBV29-1 and TRBJ2-5, with 7 bases matching TRBD1. CDR1 SQVTM and CDR2 ANQGSEA come from the germline V gene. CDR3 length: 14 amino acids. The ends lost 8 bases at V and 0 bases at J; junction bases unmatched: 9. The CDR3 sequence is CSITGTVDQETQYF. The CDR3 DNA sequence: TGCAGCATAACCGGGACAGTGGACCAAGAGACCCAGTACTTC.

The J gene is TRBJ2-4, the V gene TRBV6-6; 8 nucleotides match TRBD1. CDR3 size: 13 residues. Germline trimming cut 5 bases from V and 8 bases from J; bases unmatched to any gene: 5. Germline CDR1 is MNHNY and CDR2 is SVGAGI (reference sequence). The CDR3 bases are TGTGCCAGCAGTGACATGGACAGGGACATTCAGTACTTC. Its protein product is CASSDMDRDIQYF.

The chain employs TRBV29-1 and TRBJ2-1; D is possibly TRBD2 (6 bases). V was trimmed by 4 bases and J by 8 bases, leaving 9 bases between them. CDR3 size: 11 residues. Germline V gene data show CDR1 as SQVTM and CDR2 as ANQGSEA. The CDR3 DNA is TGCAGCGTTGGGTGGGGGGATGAGCAGTTCTTC. As protein: CSVGWGDEQFF.

With regard to this clone: Mismatch with germline at one junction end may stem from a read error. The J gene is TRBJ1-1, the V gene TRBV6-1, with no clear D. The CDR3 consists of 14 residues. Germline-derived CDR1 and CDR2 are MNHNS and SASEGT. The CDR3 nucleotides read TGTGCCAGCAGTGAAGAGATCCGGGTCTCAGTCCCCCAGTTT. Amino acids: CASSEEIRVSVPQF.

This clone was seen only once. This chain joins TRBV6-1 and TRBJ2-7; TRBD1 might be the D (6 bases). This CDR3 contains 14 residues. Per the germline V gene, CDR1 is MNHNS and CDR2 is SASEGT. V was cut by 1 base and J by 9 bases, with 16 bases left in between. The CDR3 DNA reads as TGTGCCAGCAGTGAAGGTTATACAGGGTCTTCGCAGTACTTC. Translated: CASSEGYTGSSQYF.

This clone was seen only a few times. The gene calls are TRBV27 and TRBJ1-1, with no clear D. This CDR3 comprises 15 residues. The V gene lost 5 bases and the J gene lost 1 base, with 14 bases spanning the gap. Germline V CDR1 and CDR2: MNHEY, SMNVEV (reference sequence). CDR3 sequence reads: CASSPHGRRNTEAFF. As DNA, the CDR3 is TGTGCCAGCAGTCCTCACGGTCGAAGGAACACTGAAGCTTTCTTT.

This clone was seen a handful of times. V and J are TRBV28 and TRBJ1-5; TRBD1 aligns across 12 bases. CDR3 length: 17 residues. From germline, CDR1 is MDHEN and CDR2 SYDVKM. Trimming took 3 bases from V and 2 from J; bases not matched to a gene: 5. CDR3 nucleotide sequence: TGTGCCAGCAGTTTCCCCGGGACAGGGGGCGGCAATCAGCCCCAGCATTTT. It encodes CASSFPGTGGGNQPQHF.

The CDR3 DNA follows: TGTGCCAGCAGCGTTCACCGGGACACCCTATTCTATGGCTACACCTTC. As protein: CASSVHRDTLFYGYTF. The gene calls are TRBV9 and TRBJ1-2, with D possibly being TRBD1 (6 bases). The CDR3 is 16 amino acids. Germline CDR1 SGDLS, CDR2 YYNGEE. V was clipped by 2 bases and J by 4 bases, with 18 bases between them.

The genes are TRBV6-4 and TRBJ1-2; 10 nucleotides line up with TRBD1. CDR1 is MRHNA, CDR2 SNTAGT, per germline. The CDR3 sequence is 15 residues long. V dropped 2 bases and J dropped 6; count of bases not matched to a gene: 6. CDR3 nucleotides: TGTGCCAGCAGTGACGGGGACAGGGGATCGCATGGCTACACCTTC. Protein product: CASSDGDRGSHGYTF.

J is TRBJ2-7 and V is TRBV15, with 7 bases aligning to TRBD2. This CDR3 has 14 residues. Trimming cost V 3 bases and J 5 bases; bases outside gene matches: 7. The germline gives CDR1 LNHNV, CDR2 YYDKDF (reference sequence). Here the CDR3 reads CATSSGGGSHEQYF. The CDR3 bases are TGTGCCACCAGCAGTGGCGGCGGGAGCCACGAGCAGTACTTC. Full variable domain (rest looked up from reference TRBV15 and TRBJ2-7): DAMVIQNPRYQVTQFGKPVTLSCSQTLNHNVMYWYQQKSSQAPKLLFHYYDKDFNNEADTPDNFQSRRPNTSFCFLDIRSPGLGDTAMYLCATSSGGGSHEQYFGPGTRLTVT.

The genes are TRBV5-1 and TRBJ2-2; 8 bases line up with TRBD2. Germline V lookup: CDR1 SGHRS, CDR2 YFSETQ. Trimming removed 5 bases from V and 7 bases from J; junction bases left unmatched: 10. The length of the CDR3 is 15 residues. The CDR3 nucleotides read TGCGCCAGCAGGCATTCGACTAGCGACGGCGGGGAGCTGTTTTTT. It codes for CASRHSTSDGGELFF.

The chain couples TRBV5-4 to TRBJ1-1, with D possibly matching TRBD1 (6 bases). V lost 2 bases and J lost 0, with 8 bases in between. Looked up from germline, CDR1 is SGHNT and CDR2 is YYREEE (reference sequence). The CDR3 covers 14 residues. DNA of the CDR3: TGTGCCAGCAGCTTTCGGGACATGAACACTGAAGCTTTCTTT. This translates into CASSFRDMNTEAFF.

The chain's CDR3 is CASSLDYEQFF. The CDR3 DNA reads TGTGCCAGCAGTTTGGACTATGAGCAGTTCTTC. The chain uses TRBV28 and TRBJ2-1; perhaps TRBD2 as D (5 bases). Germline lookup yields CDR1 MDHEN and CDR2 SYDVKM. The germline V and J ends were trimmed by 3 bases and 8 bases, with 5 bases remaining between them. The CDR3 is 11 residues long.

This clone was detected a few times. This chain links TRBV7-8 with TRBJ1-5, with D possibly matching TRBD1 (5 bases). CDR1 and CDR2 from the germline V gene are SGHVS and FQNEAQ. V was clipped by 1 base and J by 3 bases, with 13 bases between them. This CDR3 is built from 16 residues. The CDR3 nucleotides are TGTGCCAGCAGCTTAGATAACAGGCTATTCAATCAGCCCCAGCATTTT. Its translation: CASSLDNRLFNQPQHF.

As concerns this clone: One end of the junction is discordant with germline, which a read error may explain. The chain carries TRBV7-2 and TRBJ1-1; 8 bases fit TRBD1. Germline CDR1 reads SGHTA; CDR2 reads FQGNSA. The CDR3 consists of 16 residues. Here the CDR3 DNA reads TGTGCCAGCAGCCGAGTGCAGGACAGGGTGAAAACTGAAGCTTTCTTT. Its translation is CASSRVQDRVKTEAFF.

This clone occurred many times. A junction end diverges from the germline sequence, so it may reflect a read error. Other DNA sequences within the sample encode an identical CDR3. J is TRBJ1-2 and V is TRBV4-1, with 8 bases that match TRBD1. Germline loops: CDR1 MGHRA, CDR2 YSYEKL. This CDR3 has 15 residues. The chain's CDR3 is CASSETTGDSYGYTF. In DNA, the CDR3 is TGTGCCAGCAGCGAAACGACAGGGGACAGCTATGGCTACACCTTC.

The rearrangement joins TRBV28 to TRBJ2-7; the match to TRBD2 covers 12 bases. In germline, CDR1 is MDHEN, CDR2 SYDVKM. The ends lost 7 bases at V and 6 bases at J; junction bases unmatched: 7. The CDR3 consists of 14 residues. The CDR3 here is CASTLAGGPGEQYF. CDR3 nucleotides: TGTGCCAGCACCCTAGCGGGAGGGCCTGGCGAGCAGTACTTC. Variable domain in full (rest from reference TRBV28 and TRBJ2-7): DVKVTQSSRYLVKRTGEKVFLECVQDMDHENMFWYRQDPGLGLRLIYFSYDVKMKEKGDIPEGYSVSREKKERFSLILESASTNQTSMYLCASTLAGGPGEQYFGPGTRLTVT.